This T cell receptor (beta chain) is from a study of brain T cells in children with intractable seizures. The method was immunoSEQ multiplex PCR; TCRdb's version includes in-frame clones alone and lacks a portion of them. The repertoire holds some 80,000 clones, under 95% seen once, with around 25% in the top ten. Broader study findings: Viral specificity was inferred only from CDR3 similarity; HCMV serostatus was unknown.

The sequenced cases were selected for having the highest brain T cell transcript signatures. The V and J ends lost 5 bases and 4 bases respectively, with 11 bases between them. Germline-derived CDR1 and CDR2 are SGHAT and FQNNGV. The CDR3 totals 14 residues. Comment on this clone: Its specificity is not known.

The receptor was derived from a girl aged 2 to 9 with Rasmussen encephalitis and intractable seizures. The V call is TRBV11-2, the J call TRBJ1-4; maybe TRBD1 (5 bases). The sample was peripheral blood, taken at surgery. The CDR3 DNA is TGTGCCAGCAGCGGGGCCCGAATTAATGAAAAACTGTTTTTT. Its translation is CASSGARINEKLFF.